This is a list of T cell receptor beta chains from one sample in a study of blood T cell repertoires in COVID-19. TCRdb keeps only in-frame clones here, not all; method: immunoSEQ multiplex PCR. The repertoire holds some 260,000 clones, with over 70% as singletons. Sequenced: peripheral blood. The receptor source for this set is a woman aged 70 to 79 with COVID-19, enrolled during active disease. CDR3s include the opening cysteine and the closing phenylalanine or tryptophan. The order of the fields is CDR3 protein, CDR3 DNA, J gene, V gene, D gene, clone size. A D gene is named only where the DNA matches it firmly. Size tells how often a clone was seen (once, few, many) or the class of an expanded clone, and some rows leave it out.

CATSDPGRGELFF,TGTGCCACCAGTGATCCCGGTCGAGGGGAGCTGTTTTTT,TRBJ2-2,TRBV24-1,-,-
CASSQGQGGERETQYF,TGTGCCAGCAGTCAAGGACAGGGGGGAGAGAGAGAGACCCAGTACTTC,TRBJ2-5,TRBV28,TRBD1,-
CASRDRGQNEAFF,TGTGCCAGCAGGGACAGGGGGCAAAATGAAGCTTTCTTT,TRBJ1-1,TRBV6-5,TRBD1,-
CASSPRLAGGGDTQYF,TGTGCCAGCAGTCCCCGACTAGCGGGAGGCGGGGATACGCAGTATTTT,TRBJ2-3,TRBV2,TRBD2,-
CASSHRPGGTEAFF,TGTGCCAGCAGCCACAGACCGGGAGGGACTGAAGCTTTCTTT,TRBJ1-1,TRBV3-1/TRBV3-2,-,-
CASSQDRAGARNEQFF,TGCGCCAGCAGCCAAGATCGGGCGGGGGCTCGTAATGAGCAGTTCTTC,TRBJ2-1,TRBV4-3,-,-
CASSMNRNTEAFF,TGTGCCAGCAGCATGAACAGAAACACTGAAGCTTTCTTT,TRBJ1-1,TRBV7-8,-,-
CASSQDGAGNGAFF,TGTGCCAGCAGCCAAGATGGGGCAGGGAACGGTGCTTTCTTT,TRBJ1-1,TRBV3-1/TRBV3-2,-,-
CASSSPSGRINEQFF,TGCGCCAGCAGCAGCCCTAGCGGGAGAATCAATGAGCAGTTCTTC,TRBJ2-1,TRBV4-1,TRBD2,-
CASSLGPGTGLYF,TGTGCCAGCAGCCTAGGACCGGGGACAGGGTTGTATTTT,TRBJ2-3,TRBV3-1/TRBV3-2,TRBD1,once
CASSPPVYNSPLHF,TGTGCCAGCAGCCCACCAGTGTATAATTCACCCCTCCACTTT,TRBJ1-6,TRBV7-9,-,-
CAWSGNPTNEKLFF,TGTGCCTGGAGCGGGAATCCAACTAATGAAAAACTGTTTTTT,TRBJ1-4,TRBV30,-,-
CASRGQGLSYEQYF,TGTGCCAGTAGAGGACAGGGCCTCTCCTACGAGCAGTACTTC,TRBJ2-7,TRBV19,TRBD1,-
CATSRDLASGTYEQYF,TGTGCCACCAGCAGAGATCTCGCTAGCGGGACATACGAGCAGTACTTC,TRBJ2-7,TRBV15,TRBD2,few
CASSLGQGASYEQYF,TGTGCCAGCAGTCTGGGACAGGGGGCAAGCTACGAGCAGTACTTC,TRBJ2-7,TRBV27,TRBD1,-
CASSSEGTGDAYEQYF,TGTGCCAGCAGCAGTGAGGGGACAGGGGACGCCTACGAGCAGTACTTC,TRBJ2-7,TRBV21-1,-,-
CASSDRGYQPQHF,TGTGCCAGCAGTGACAGGGGGTATCAGCCCCAGCATTTT,TRBJ1-5,TRBV6-2/TRBV6-3,TRBD1,few
CASSPRGSGGTGELFF,TGCGCCAGCAGCCCCCGCGGGAGCGGGGGCACCGGGGAGCTGTTTTTT,TRBJ2-2,TRBV5-1,TRBD2,-
CAWSVLMSNQPQHF,TGTGCCTGGAGTGTACTCATGAGCAATCAGCCCCAGCATTTT,TRBJ1-5,TRBV30,-,-
CAWSLAADTQYF,TGTGCCTGGAGTTTAGCGGCAGATACGCAGTATTTT,TRBJ2-3,TRBV30,-,-
CASSSGGTDTQYF,TGTGCCAGCAGCTCGGGAGGCACAGATACGCAGTATTTT,TRBJ2-3,TRBV7-8,-,-
CASSRYRDRTYNEQFF,TGTGCCAGCTCACGCTACCGGGACAGGACCTACAATGAGCAGTTCTTC,TRBJ2-1,TRBV18,TRBD1,few
CASSFPQGKQYF,TGTGCCAGCAGTTTTCCTCAGGGAAAGCAGTACTTC,TRBJ2-7,TRBV27,-,once
CASSFSVYEQFF,TGTGCCAGCAGTTTTTCGGTTTATGAGCAGTTCTTC,TRBJ2-1,TRBV28,-,-
CASKGWRTGELFF,TGTGCCAGCAAAGGTTGGAGAACCGGGGAGCTGTTTTTT,TRBJ2-2,TRBV2,-,once
CASSVRLTVPLHF,TGTGCCAGCAGTGTCCGCCTCACAGTTCCCCTCCACTTT,TRBJ1-6,TRBV2,-,-
CASSPLDRDSTIYF,TGTGCCAGCTCACCACTGGACAGGGATAGCACCATATATTTT,TRBJ1-3,TRBV18,TRBD1,-
CASSQDWLAGNQPQHF,TGCGCCAGCAGCCAAGATTGGTTGGCGGGGAATCAGCCCCAGCATTTT,TRBJ1-5,TRBV4-1,-,-
CASSLEIAGHGYTF,TGTGCCAGCAGCTTAGAAATAGCAGGGCATGGCTACACCTTC,TRBJ1-2,TRBV7-9,-,once
CASSQAMIWTTLGSYNEQFF,TGCGCCAGCAGCCAAGCGATGATCTGGACTACCCTCGGGTCCTACAATGAGCAGTTCTTC,TRBJ2-1,TRBV4-1,-,once
CASSIRDRDSYGYTF,TGTGCCAGCAGCATTCGGGACAGGGACTCCTATGGCTACACCTTC,TRBJ1-2,TRBV9,TRBD1,-
CASSHGTGGYTF,TGTGCCAGCAGCCATGGGACAGGAGGCTACACCTTC,TRBJ1-2,TRBV4-2,TRBD1,-
CASSYPTGRPEAFF,TGTGCCAGCAGTTATCCGACAGGGAGGCCTGAAGCTTTCTTT,TRBJ1-1,TRBV6-2/TRBV6-3,TRBD1,-
CASSLPWTGGYEQYF,TGTGCCAGCAGTTTACCCTGGACAGGGGGTTACGAGCAGTACTTC,TRBJ2-7,TRBV28,TRBD1,-
CASSYREPAKLFF,TGTGCCAGCAGTTACCGGGAACCGGCGAAACTGTTTTTT,TRBJ1-4,TRBV6-5,-,few
CASSMSGRYEQYF,TGTGCCAGTAGTATGAGCGGGAGATACGAGCAGTACTTC,TRBJ2-7,TRBV19,TRBD2,-
CASSGWTGENEKLFF,TGTGCCAGCAGCGGCTGGACGGGGGAAAATGAAAAACTGTTTTTT,TRBJ1-4,TRBV11-3,-,-
CASSFGTGGTEAFF,TGTGCCAGCAGCTTCGGGACAGGAGGGACTGAAGCTTTCTTT,TRBJ1-1,TRBV7-9,TRBD1,-
CASSGRGRGNQPQHF,TGTGCCAGCAGCGGGAGGGGGCGCGGCAATCAGCCCCAGCATTTT,TRBJ1-5,TRBV28,TRBD1,-
CAIRPLTGAEAFF,TGTGCCATCCGTCCACTCACAGGGGCTGAAGCTTTCTTT,TRBJ1-1,TRBV10-3,TRBD1,-
CASSVNREIEAFF,TGTGCCAGCAGCGTCAACAGGGAAATTGAAGCTTTCTTT,TRBJ1-1,TRBV11-2,-,-
CATSGTGGNNSPLHF,TGTGCCACCAGTGGGACAGGGGGAAATAATTCACCCCTCCACTTT,TRBJ1-6,TRBV15,TRBD1,-
CASSYSPGIETQYF,TGTGCCAGCAGTTACTCGCCAGGGATTGAGACCCAGTACTTC,TRBJ2-5,TRBV6-5,-,-
CATSRDPGVSSYNEQFF,TGTGCCACCAGCAGAGATCCAGGGGTTAGCTCCTACAATGAGCAGTTCTTC,TRBJ2-1,TRBV15,-,-
CASSLLFSSGNTIYF,TGTGCCAGCAGCTTGCTATTCTCCTCTGGAAACACCATATATTTT,TRBJ1-3,TRBV5-5,-,-
CASSYSAGVTDTQYF,TGTGCCAGCAGTTACTCAGCGGGAGTAACAGATACGCAGTATTTT,TRBJ2-3,TRBV6-5,TRBD2,-
CASSQSDRDSGYTF,TGCGCCAGCAGTCAATCGGACAGGGACTCTGGCTACACCTTC,TRBJ1-2,TRBV23-1,TRBD1,-
CASSQDRGSNQPQHF,TGTGCCAGCTCACAAGACAGGGGGAGCAATCAGCCCCAGCATTTT,TRBJ1-5,TRBV18,TRBD1,-
CATSRDPGTYEQYF,TGTGCCACCAGCAGAGACCCAGGCACCTACGAGCAGTACTTC,TRBJ2-7,TRBV15,-,-
CASSLDQGGEQYF,TGTGCCAGCAGCTTAGATCAGGGCGGCGAGCAGTACTTC,TRBJ2-7,TRBV7-9,-,many
CASSLDRNNYGYTF,TGTGCCAGCAGCTTAGACAGGAACAACTATGGCTACACCTTC,TRBJ1-2,TRBV7-2,-,-
CASSRDGRLLGEQYF,TGTGCCAGCAGTAGGGACGGGAGACTTTTGGGCGAGCAGTACTTC,TRBJ2-7,TRBV2,-,-
CASTTQGYSNQPQHF,TGTGCCAGCACCACCCAGGGGTATAGCAATCAGCCCCAGCATTTT,TRBJ1-5,TRBV2,-,-